This T cell receptor beta chain was retrieved from a study of T cell changes during pregnancy in multiple sclerosis. Profiling relied on immunoSEQ multiplex PCR, and the TCRdb table lists in-frame clones only, not all of them. The profile shows 55,000 to 85,000 clones, 80% to 95% of them singletons. From germline, CDR1 is SNHLY and CDR2 FYNNEI. V was clipped by 7 bases and J by 5 bases, with 8 bases between them. The CDR3 consists of 12 residues. The chain recombines TRBV2 with TRBJ1-4, with D unclear. The sample was CD4+ T cells from peripheral blood mononuclear cells, taken after pregnancy. This clonotype originated in a female donor with multiple sclerosis, enrolled in a pregnancy study. CDR3 sequence (DNA): TGTGCCAGCAAGGAGGGAAATGAAAAACTGTTTTTT. Encoded protein: CASKEGNEKLFF.